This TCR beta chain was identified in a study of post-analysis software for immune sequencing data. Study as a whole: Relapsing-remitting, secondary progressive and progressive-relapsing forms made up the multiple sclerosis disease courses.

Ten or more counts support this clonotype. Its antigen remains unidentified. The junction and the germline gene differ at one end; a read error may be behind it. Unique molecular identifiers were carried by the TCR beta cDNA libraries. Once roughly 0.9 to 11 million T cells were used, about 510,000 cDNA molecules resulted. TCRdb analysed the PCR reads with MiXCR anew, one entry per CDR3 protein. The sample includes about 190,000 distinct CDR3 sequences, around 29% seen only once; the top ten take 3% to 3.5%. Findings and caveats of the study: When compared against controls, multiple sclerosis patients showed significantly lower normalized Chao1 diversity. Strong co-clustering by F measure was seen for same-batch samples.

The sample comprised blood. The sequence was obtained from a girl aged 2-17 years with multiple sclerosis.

The CDR3 here is CASSPNPTGKLFF. CDR3 sequence (DNA): TGTGCTAGCAGCCCCAACCCTACCGGAAAACTGTTTTTT. This chain links TRBV7-7 with TRBJ1-4; no firm D call. This CDR3 spans 13 amino acids. Looked up from germline, CDR1 is SSHAT and CDR2 is FNYEAQ (reference sequence).